This T cell receptor (beta chain) was captured by sequencing in a study of T cell repertoires in cytomegalovirus infection. As for the study in general: Public signatures in TCR beta pointed to CMV infection and matching HLA type.

TCRdb independently ran MiXCR on the reads; one entry per CDR3 protein. The sample includes 300,000 to 400,000 distinct CDR3 sequences, less than 20% of them seen just once. To note about this clonotype: The antigen is undetermined.

From germline, CDR1 is SGHVS and CDR2 FQNEAQ. Between the trimmed V and J ends, which lost 5 bases and 0 bases, there was a span of 14 bases. The CDR3 is 16 residues long. Findings of the study overall: CMV-specific HLA-C-restricted TCR beta clonotypes dominated the ex vivo response.

This TCR derives from a human donor in good health (CMV status not recorded). Some clones in this sample may be carry-over from other donors' samples. The sequenced material came from PBMCs. The chain combines TRBV7-8 with TRBJ2-1; possibly TRBD1 for D (6 bases). CDR3 DNA: TGTGCCAGCAGCGTTGACAGGCCTAGCTCCTACAATGAGCAGTTCTTC. It codes for CASSVDRPSSYNEQFF.